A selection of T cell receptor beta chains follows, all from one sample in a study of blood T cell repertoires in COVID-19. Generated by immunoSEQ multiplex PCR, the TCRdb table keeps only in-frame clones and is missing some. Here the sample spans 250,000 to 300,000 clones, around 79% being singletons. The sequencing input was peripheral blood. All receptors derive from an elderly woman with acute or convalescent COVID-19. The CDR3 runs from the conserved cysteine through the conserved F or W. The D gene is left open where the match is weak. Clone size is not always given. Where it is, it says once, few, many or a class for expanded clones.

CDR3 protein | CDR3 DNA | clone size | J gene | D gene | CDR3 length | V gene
CASSRTRGLGYGYTF | TGTGCCAGCAGCCGTACCAGGGGGCTTGGCTATGGCTACACCTTC | . | TRBJ1-2 | TRBD1 | 15 | TRBV5-6
CASSLGPLGVYNEQFF | TGTGCCAGCAGCTTGGGCCCCCTAGGGGTTTACAATGAGCAGTTCTTC | many | TRBJ2-1 | . | 16 | TRBV5-4
CASSHGTASYGYTF | TGTGCCAGCAGCCATGGGACAGCGTCCTATGGCTACACCTTC | once | TRBJ1-2 | TRBD1 | 14 | TRBV5-4
CSVGGWSGRGNEQFF | TGCAGCGTCGGTGGGTGGAGCGGGAGGGGCAATGAGCAGTTCTTC | . | TRBJ2-1 | TRBD2 | 15 | TRBV29-1
CASRRGNSYEQYF | TGTGCCAGCAGAAGGGGTAACTCCTACGAGCAGTACTTC | . | TRBJ2-7 | . | 13 | TRBV3-1/TRBV3-2
CASRRDYRGNTEAFF | TGCGCCAGCAGGCGGGACTACAGAGGGAACACTGAAGCTTTCTTT | . | TRBJ1-1 | . | 15 | TRBV10-1
CASSYSFGGGEKLFF | TGTGCCAGCAGTTACTCGTTCGGGGGTGGTGAAAAACTGTTTTTT | . | TRBJ1-4 | . | 15 | TRBV6-5
CASSLAGVTNSPLHF | TGTGCCAGCAGCTTGGCAGGGGTGACGAATTCACCCCTCCACTTT | . | TRBJ1-6 | . | 15 | TRBV5-4
CASSRLAVGEQFF | TGTGCCAGCAGTAGACTAGCCGTAGGGGAGCAGTTCTTC | . | TRBJ2-1 | TRBD2 | 13 | TRBV6-5
CASSLYPQGQETQYF | TGTGCCAGCTCCCTGTACCCCCAGGGCCAAGAGACCCAGTACTTC | . | TRBJ2-5 | . | 15 | TRBV6-5
CASSAGLAGELFF | TGTGCCAGCAGCGCGGGACTAGCCGGGGAGCTGTTTTTT | few | TRBJ2-2 | TRBD2 | 13 | TRBV9
CASNSPGQRNQPQHF | TGTGCCAGCAACTCTCCGGGACAGAGAAATCAGCCCCAGCATTTT | . | TRBJ1-5 | TRBD1 | 15 | TRBV2
CASSLGTSGVNEQFF | TGTGCCAGCAGCCTCGGGACTAGCGGGGTCAATGAGCAGTTCTTC | . | TRBJ2-1 | TRBD2 | 15 | TRBV5-8
CASSGGVAGGLEQYF | TGTGCCAGCAGTGGAGGGGTAGCGGGGGGATTGGAGCAGTACTTC | . | TRBJ2-7 | TRBD2 | 15 | TRBV7-2
CAWSADSNTEAFF | TGTGCCTGGAGTGCGGACAGTAACACTGAAGCTTTCTTT | once | TRBJ1-1 | . | 13 | TRBV30
CASSFPGGGNEKLFF | TGTGCCAGCAGCTTCCCGGGAGGGGGGAATGAAAAACTGTTTTTT | . | TRBJ1-4 | . | 15 | TRBV7-9
CASSQVSGYNEQFF | TGTGCCAGCAGCCAAGTGTCGGGATACAATGAGCAGTTCTTC | . | TRBJ2-1 | . | 14 | TRBV3-1/TRBV3-2
CASEWTDTQYF | TGTGCCAGCGAGTGGACAGATACGCAGTATTTT | . | TRBJ2-3 | . | 11 | TRBV7-9
CASSPGVAGLSPLHF | TGTGCCAGCAGCCCAGGGGTGGCAGGGCTATCACCCCTCCACTTT | . | TRBJ1-6 | . | 15 | TRBV7-2
CASSDRDGAEKLFF | TGTGCCAGCAGCGACAGGGACGGGGCTGAAAAACTGTTTTTT | . | TRBJ1-4 | TRBD1 | 14 | TRBV2
CASSYDTGGRVYGYTF | TGTGCCAGCAGTTACGATACAGGGGGCCGGGTCTATGGCTACACCTTC | . | TRBJ1-2 | TRBD1 | 16 | TRBV6-5
CASSQWRDPLNTQYF | TGCGCCAGCAGCCAATGGCGGGACCCTCTAAATACGCAGTATTTT | . | TRBJ2-3 | . | 15 | TRBV4-1
CASRVGSGGAVVSEQFF | TGTGCCAGCCGTGTGGGTAGCGGGGGGGCAGTAGTCAGTGAGCAGTTCTTC | . | TRBJ2-1 | TRBD2 | 17 | TRBV6-1
CASRTGTSGRTLNEQFF | TGTGCCAGCAGGACAGGGACTAGCGGGAGAACGCTCAATGAGCAGTTCTTC | . | TRBJ2-1 | TRBD2 | 17 | TRBV2
CASSYEGSGEQYF | TGTGCCAGCAGTTACGAAGGGTCGGGGGAGCAGTACTTC | . | TRBJ2-7 | . | 13 | TRBV6-5
CASSQDPLVQASGNTIYF | TGTGCCAGCAGCCAAGATCCCCTGGTCCAGGCCTCTGGAAACACCATATATTTT | once | TRBJ1-3 | . | 18 | TRBV14
CATSGGQGSGYTF | TGTGCCACCAGTGGGGGACAGGGGAGCGGCTACACCTTC | . | TRBJ1-2 | TRBD1 | 13 | TRBV24-1
CSASVAGGADTQYF | TGCAGTGCTAGTGTAGCGGGAGGGGCAGATACGCAGTATTTT | . | TRBJ2-3 | TRBD2 | 14 | TRBV20-1